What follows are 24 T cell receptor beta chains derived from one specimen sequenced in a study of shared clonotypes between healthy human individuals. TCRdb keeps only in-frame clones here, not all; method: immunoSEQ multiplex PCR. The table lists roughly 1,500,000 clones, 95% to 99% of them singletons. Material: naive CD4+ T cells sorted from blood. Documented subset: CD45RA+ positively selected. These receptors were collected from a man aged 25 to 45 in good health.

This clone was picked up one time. The CDR3 nucleotides are TGTGCCACCAGCAGAGATCGACCTGCAACTAATGAAAAACTGTTTTTT. Translated, it gives CATSRDRPATNEKLFF. The J gene is TRBJ1-4, the V gene TRBV15; D gene ambiguous. The CDR3 has 16 amino acids. The V and J ends lost 0 bases and 0 bases respectively, with 8 bases between them. The germline gives CDR1 LNHNV, CDR2 YYDKDF (reference sequence).

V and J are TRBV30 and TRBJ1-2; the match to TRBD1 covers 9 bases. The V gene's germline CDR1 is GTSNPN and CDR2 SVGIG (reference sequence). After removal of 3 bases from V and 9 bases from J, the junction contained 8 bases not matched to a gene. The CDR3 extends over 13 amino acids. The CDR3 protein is CAWSQRTGDRYTF. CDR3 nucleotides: TGTGCCTGGAGCCAACGGACAGGGGATCGCTACACCTTC.

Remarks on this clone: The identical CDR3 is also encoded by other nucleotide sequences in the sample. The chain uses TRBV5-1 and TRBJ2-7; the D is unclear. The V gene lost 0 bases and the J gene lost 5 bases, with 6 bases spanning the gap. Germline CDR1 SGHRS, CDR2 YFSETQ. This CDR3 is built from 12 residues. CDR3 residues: CASSLGADEQYF. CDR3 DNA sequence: TGCGCCAGCAGCTTGGGGGCGGACGAGCAGTACTTC.

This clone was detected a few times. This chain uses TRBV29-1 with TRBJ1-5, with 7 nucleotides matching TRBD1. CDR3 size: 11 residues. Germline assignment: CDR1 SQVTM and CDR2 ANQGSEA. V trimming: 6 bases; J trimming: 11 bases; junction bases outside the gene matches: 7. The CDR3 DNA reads TGCAGCGTATTACAGGGGATTACCCAGCATTTT. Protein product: CSVLQGITQHF.

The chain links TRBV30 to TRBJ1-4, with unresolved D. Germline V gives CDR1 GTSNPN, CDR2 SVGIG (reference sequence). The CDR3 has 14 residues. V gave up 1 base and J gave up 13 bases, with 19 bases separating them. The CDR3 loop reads CAWSASGVASGLFF. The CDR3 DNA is TGTGCCTGGAGTGCCTCCGGGGTGGCATCGGGACTGTTTTTT.

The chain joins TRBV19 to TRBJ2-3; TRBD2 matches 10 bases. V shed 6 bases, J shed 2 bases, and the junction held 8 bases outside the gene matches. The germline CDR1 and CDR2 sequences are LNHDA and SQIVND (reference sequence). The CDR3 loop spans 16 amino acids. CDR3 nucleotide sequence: TGTGCCAGTAGAAGCGGGAGGGCCGGGAACACAGATACGCAGTATTTT. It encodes CASRSGRAGNTDTQYF.

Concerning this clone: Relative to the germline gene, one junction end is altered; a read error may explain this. CDR3 DNA sequence: TGTGCCAGCAGCCGGGCGACGCTCTTC. As protein: CASSRATLF. The chain uses TRBV7-8 and TRBJ2-1, with unresolved D. Germline loops: CDR1 SGHVS, CDR2 FQNEAQ. The CDR3 loop spans 9 amino acids.

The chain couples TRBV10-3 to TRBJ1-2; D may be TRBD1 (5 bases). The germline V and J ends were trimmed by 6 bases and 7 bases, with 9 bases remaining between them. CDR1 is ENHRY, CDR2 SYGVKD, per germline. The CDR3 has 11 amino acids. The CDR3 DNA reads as TGTGCCATCAGCGGGGGGAGTGGCTACACCTTC. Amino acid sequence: CAISGGSGYTF.

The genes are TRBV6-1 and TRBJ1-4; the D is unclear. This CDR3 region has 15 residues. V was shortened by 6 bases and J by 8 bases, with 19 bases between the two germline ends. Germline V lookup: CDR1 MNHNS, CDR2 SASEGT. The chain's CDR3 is CASSDIQELKEKLFF. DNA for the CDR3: TGTGCCAGCAGCGATATCCAGGAATTAAAGGAAAAACTGTTTTTT.

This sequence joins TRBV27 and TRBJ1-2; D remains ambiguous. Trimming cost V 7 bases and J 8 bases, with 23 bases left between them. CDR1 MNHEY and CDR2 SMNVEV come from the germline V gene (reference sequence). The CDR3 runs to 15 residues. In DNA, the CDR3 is TGTGCCAGCAAAAAGGTGGACTCCAGTTCGAGGGGCTACACCTTC. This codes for CASKKVDSSSRGYTF.

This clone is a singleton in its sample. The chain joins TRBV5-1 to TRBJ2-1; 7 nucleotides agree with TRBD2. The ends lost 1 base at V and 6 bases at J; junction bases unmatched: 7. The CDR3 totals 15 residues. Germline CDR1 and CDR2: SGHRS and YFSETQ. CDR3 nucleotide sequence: TGCGCCAGCAGCTTGCAGACTAGCCCGGTCAATGAGCAGTTCTTC. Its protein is CASSLQTSPVNEQFF.

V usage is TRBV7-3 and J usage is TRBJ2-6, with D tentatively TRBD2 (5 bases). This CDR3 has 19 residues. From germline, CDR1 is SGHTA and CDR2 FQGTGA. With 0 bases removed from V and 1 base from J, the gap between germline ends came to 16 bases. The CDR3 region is CASSLTKWERKSGANVLTF. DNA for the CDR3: TGTGCCAGCAGCTTAACGAAGTGGGAGCGTAAGTCTGGGGCCAACGTCCTGACTTTC.

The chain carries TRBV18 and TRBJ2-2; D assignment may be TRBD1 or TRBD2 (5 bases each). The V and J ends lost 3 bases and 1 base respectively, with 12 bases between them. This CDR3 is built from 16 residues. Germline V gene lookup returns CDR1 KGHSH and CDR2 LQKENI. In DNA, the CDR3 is TGTGCCAGCTCACCCGGGGCTGGATTGAACACCGGGGAGCTGTTTTTT. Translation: CASSPGAGLNTGELFF.

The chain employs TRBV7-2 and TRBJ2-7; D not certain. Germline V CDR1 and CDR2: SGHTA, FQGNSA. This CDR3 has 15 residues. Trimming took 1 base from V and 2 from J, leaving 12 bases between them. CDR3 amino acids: CASSLERVETYEQYF. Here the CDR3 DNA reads TGTGCCAGCAGCTTAGAACGGGTAGAGACCTACGAGCAGTACTTC. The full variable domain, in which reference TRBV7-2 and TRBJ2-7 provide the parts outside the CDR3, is GAGVSQSPSNKVTEKGKDVELRCDPISGHTALYWYRQSLGQGLEFLIYFQGNSAPDKSGLPSDRFSAERTGGSVSTLTIQRTQQEDSAVYLCASSLERVETYEQYFGPGTRLTVT.

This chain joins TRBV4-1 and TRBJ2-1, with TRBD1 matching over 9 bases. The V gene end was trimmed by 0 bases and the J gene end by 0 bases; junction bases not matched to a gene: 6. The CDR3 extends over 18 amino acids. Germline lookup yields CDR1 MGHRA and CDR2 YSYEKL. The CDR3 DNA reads TGCGCCAGCAGCCAAGAGAGAGGACAGGGGAGCTCCTACAATGAGCAGTTCTTC. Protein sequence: CASSQERGQGSSYNEQFF.

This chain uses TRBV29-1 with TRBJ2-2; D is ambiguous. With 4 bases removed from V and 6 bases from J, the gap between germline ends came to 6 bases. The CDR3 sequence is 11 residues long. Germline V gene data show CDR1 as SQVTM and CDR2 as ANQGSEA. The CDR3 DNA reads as TGCAGCGTTGCAGGCGCCGGGGAGCTGTTTTTT. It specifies CSVAGAGELFF.

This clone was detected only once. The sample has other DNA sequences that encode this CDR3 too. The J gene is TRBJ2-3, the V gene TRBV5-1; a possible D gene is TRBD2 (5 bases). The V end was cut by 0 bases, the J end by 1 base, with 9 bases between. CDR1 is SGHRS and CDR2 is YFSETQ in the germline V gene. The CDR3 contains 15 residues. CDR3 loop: CASSLERRGTDTQYF. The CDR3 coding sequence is TGCGCCAGCAGCTTGGAACGGCGGGGCACAGATACGCAGTATTTT.

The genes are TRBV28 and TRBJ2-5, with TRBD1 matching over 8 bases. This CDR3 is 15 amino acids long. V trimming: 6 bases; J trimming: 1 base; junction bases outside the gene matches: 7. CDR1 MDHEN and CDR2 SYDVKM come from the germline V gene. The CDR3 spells CASRVDRGLQETQYF. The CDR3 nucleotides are TGTGCCAGCAGGGTCGACAGGGGCCTCCAAGAGACCCAGTACTTC.

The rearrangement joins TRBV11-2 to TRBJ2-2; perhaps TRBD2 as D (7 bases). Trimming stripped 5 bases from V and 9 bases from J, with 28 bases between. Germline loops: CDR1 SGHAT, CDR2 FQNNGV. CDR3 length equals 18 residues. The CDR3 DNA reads TGTGCCAGCAGCGGGGCCCCCCAAGGGGGGGTAGGCACTCGGGAGCTGTTTTTT. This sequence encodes CASSGAPQGGVGTRELFF. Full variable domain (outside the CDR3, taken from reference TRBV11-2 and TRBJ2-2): EAGVAQSPRYKIIEKRQSVAFWCNPISGHATLYWYQQILGQGPKLLIQFQNNGVVDDSQLPKDRFSAERLKGVDSTLKIQPAKLEDSAVYLCASSGAPQGGVGTRELFFGEGSRLTVL.

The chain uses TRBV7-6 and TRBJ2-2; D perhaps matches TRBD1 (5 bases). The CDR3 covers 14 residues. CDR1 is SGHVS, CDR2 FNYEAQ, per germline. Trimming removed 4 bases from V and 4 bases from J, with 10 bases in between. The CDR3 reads CASSSTTVTGELFF. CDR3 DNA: TGTGCCAGCAGCTCTACGACAGTCACCGGGGAGCTGTTTTTT.

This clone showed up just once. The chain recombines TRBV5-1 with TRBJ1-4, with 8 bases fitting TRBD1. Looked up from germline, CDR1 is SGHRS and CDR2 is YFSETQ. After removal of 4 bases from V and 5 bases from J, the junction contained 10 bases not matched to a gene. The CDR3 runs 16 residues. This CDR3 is CASSAEGGTGNEKLFF. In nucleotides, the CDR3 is TGCGCCAGCAGCGCCGAGGGTGGGACAGGAAATGAAAAACTGTTTTTT.

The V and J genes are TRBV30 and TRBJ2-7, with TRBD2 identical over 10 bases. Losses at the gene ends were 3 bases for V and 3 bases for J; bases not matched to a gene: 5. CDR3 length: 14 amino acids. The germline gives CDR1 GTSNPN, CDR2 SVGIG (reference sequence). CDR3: CAWSRLAGLYEQYF. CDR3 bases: TGTGCCTGGAGCCGACTAGCGGGTCTCTACGAGCAGTACTTC.

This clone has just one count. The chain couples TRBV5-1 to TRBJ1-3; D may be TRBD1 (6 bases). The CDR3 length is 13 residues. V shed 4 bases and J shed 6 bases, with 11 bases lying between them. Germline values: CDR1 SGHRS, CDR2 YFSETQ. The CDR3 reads CASSADSENTIYF. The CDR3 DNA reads TGCGCCAGCAGCGCGGACAGTGAAAACACCATATATTTT.

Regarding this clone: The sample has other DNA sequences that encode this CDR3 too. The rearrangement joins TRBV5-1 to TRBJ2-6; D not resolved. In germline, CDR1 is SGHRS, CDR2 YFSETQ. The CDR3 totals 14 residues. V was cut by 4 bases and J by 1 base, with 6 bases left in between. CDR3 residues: CASSPPSGANVLTF. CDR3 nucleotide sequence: TGCGCCAGCAGCCCGCCATCTGGGGCCAACGTCCTGACTTTC.